Below are 7 T cell receptor beta chains sequenced from a single sample in a study of regulatory T cells in long-lasting Graves disease. CDR3-region Arm-PCR and iRepertoire HTBI primers produced the TCR beta libraries. TCRdb itself ran the multiplex PCR reads through MiXCR, one entry per CDR3 protein. Seen here are some 450,000 distinct CDR3 sequences, around 22% observed once, and the top ten hold about a quarter. Time point here: persistent/refractory GD, antithyroid drugs over 5 years with positive TRAb. Generation of the TCR library employed RNA extracted from PBMCs. The starting material was peripheral blood mononuclear cells (PBMCs), obtained when the disease was refractory, from a patient treated with antithyroid drugs. Receptor source: a female donor with Graves disease.

This chain joins TRBV18 and TRBJ2-5; TRBD2 agrees at 9 bases. Germline lookup yields CDR1 KGHSH and CDR2 LQKENI. This CDR3 region has 14 residues. V lost 1 base to trimming and J lost 3 bases; unmatched junction nucleotides: 0. For the CDR3, the DNA is TGTGCCAGCTCACCACTAGCGGGAGAAGAGACCCAGTACTTC. Its protein is CASSPLAGEETQYF.

This clonotype was observed many times. The chain uses TRBV15 and TRBJ1-5; D not resolved. Germline values: CDR1 LNHNV, CDR2 YYDKDF (reference sequence). V shed 4 bases and J shed 5 bases, with 6 bases lying between them. This CDR3 comprises 12 residues. CDR3 protein: CATSTSDQPQHF. The CDR3, as DNA: TGTGCCACCAGCACCTCCGATCAGCCCCAGCATTTT.

CDR3 in amino acids: CASSPAGTLVQETQYF. The CDR3 DNA is TGTGCCAGCAGCCCCGCAGGGACGCTAGTTCAAGAGACCCAGTACTTC. The gene calls are TRBV7-9 and TRBJ2-5; D is perhaps TRBD1 or TRBD2 (5 bases each). Per the germline V gene, CDR1 is SEHNR and CDR2 is FQNEAQ (reference sequence). The CDR3 length is 16 residues. Trimming removed 5 bases at V and 2 bases at J, with 18 bases between.

The J gene is TRBJ2-1, the V gene TRBV3-1, with TRBD2 matching over 7 bases. Germline-derived CDR1 and CDR2 are LGHDT and YNNKEL (reference sequence). The CDR3 runs 13 residues. V trimming: 4 bases; J trimming: 9 bases; junction bases outside the gene matches: 6. This CDR3 reads CASSRIAGSEQFF. As DNA, the CDR3 is TGTGCCAGCAGCCGAATAGCGGGTTCTGAGCAGTTCTTC.

This clonotype was seen many times. The genes are TRBV12-3 or TRBV12-4 and TRBJ2-2; D is uncertain. The CDR3 is 13 amino acids. Trimming stripped 9 bases from V and 7 bases from J, with 15 bases between. In nucleotides, the CDR3 is TGTGCCAGTCCTGAGCTAGATAACGGGGAGCTGTTTTTT. It specifies CASPELDNGELFF.

The chain couples TRBV5-1 to TRBJ2-4, with 9 bases that match TRBD1. V lost 4 bases to trimming and J lost 1 base; unmatched junction nucleotides: 9. Germline assignment: CDR1 SGHRS and CDR2 YFSETQ. CDR3 length: 17 amino acids. CDR3 coding DNA: TGCGCCAGCAGCGAGGGACAGGGTTTTGACGCCAAAAACATTCAGTACTTC. Its protein is CASSEGQGFDAKNIQYF.

This clonotype was seen repeatedly, ten times or more. V is TRBV2 and J is TRBJ1-5, with D possibly TRBD1 on 5 matching bases. The CDR3 extends over 14 amino acids. In germline, CDR1 is SNHLY, CDR2 FYNNEI. The ends were cut back, 5 bases at V and 6 bases at J, with 14 bases in the middle. CDR3 bases: TGTGCCAGCAGTCCCGGGACCCAGTTTCAGCCCCAGCATTTT. This encodes CASSPGTQFQPQHF. The full variable domain, completed using reference TRBV2 and TRBJ1-5, is EPEVTQTPSHQVTQMGQEVILRCVPISNHLYFYWYRQILGQKVEFLVSFYNNEISEKSEIFDDQFSVERPDGSNFTLKIRSTKLEDSAMYFCASSPGTQFQPQHFGDGTRLSIL.